Listed below are T cell receptor beta chains from one sample, sequenced in a study of blood T cell repertoires in COVID-19. Here immunoSEQ multiplex PCR was the method, and the copy in TCRdb shows in-frame clones only, minus some. Found here are 350,000 or so clones, roughly 89% of them singletons; the top ten hold around 3.9%. The sequencing input was peripheral blood. The receptors derive from an older woman with COVID-19, enrolled during active disease. The CDR3 runs from the conserved cysteine through the conserved F or W. A D gene is named only where the DNA matches it firmly. Clone size is shown for a subset of rows, as once, few, many or a class of expanded clone.

once,.,TRBV4-2,TRBJ1-3,CASSRFPGVGNTIYF,TGTGCCAGCAGCCGGTTCCCAGGCGTCGGAAACACCATATATTTT
.,TRBD2,TRBV19,TRBJ2-3,CASSQVAGGPLDTQYF,TGTGCCAGTAGCCAAGTAGCGGGGGGACCTCTAGATACGCAGTATTTT
.,.,TRBV6-5,TRBJ2-7,CASSYSRGGNYEQYF,TGTGCCAGCAGTTACTCGAGAGGCGGAAACTACGAGCAGTACTTC
.,.,TRBV20-1,TRBJ1-2,CSASSLVWHLGRGYGYTF,TGCAGTGCTAGTTCCCTCGTTTGGCACCTTGGACGGGGCTATGGCTACACCTTC
.,TRBD1,TRBV14,TRBJ1-2,CASSRKQGAPGYTF,TGTGCCAGCAGCCGAAAACAGGGGGCACCTGGCTACACCTTC
.,TRBD1,TRBV4-2,TRBJ1-2,CASSPSNRGAAGYTF,TGTGCCAGCAGCCCATCCAACAGGGGCGCCGCTGGCTACACCTTC
.,.,TRBV9,TRBJ2-7,CASSPGDIFDEQYF,TGTGCCAGCAGCCCAGGGGACATTTTCGACGAGCAGTACTTC
.,TRBD2,TRBV13,TRBJ2-7,CASSITYLGLAGGREQYF,TGTGCCAGCAGCATAACCTACCTGGGACTAGCGGGGGGGCGCGAGCAGTACTTC
.,TRBD1,TRBV5-1,TRBJ2-7,CASSLGDSAYEQYF,TGCGCCAGCAGCTTGGGGGACAGTGCCTACGAGCAGTACTTC
.,TRBD2,TRBV7-3,TRBJ2-2,CASSFGGGSNTGELFF,TGTGCCAGCAGCTTTGGCGGGGGGTCGAACACCGGGGAGCTGTTTTTT
few,TRBD1,TRBV6-2/TRBV6-3,TRBJ2-7,CASSSTGTGSGEQYF,TGTGCCAGCAGTTCTACCGGGACAGGGAGTGGCGAGCAGTACTTC
.,.,TRBV6-5,TRBJ1-1,CASSYSGRGNTEAFF,TGTGCCAGCAGTTACTCAGGGCGGGGGAACACTGAAGCTTTCTTT
.,.,TRBV11-3,TRBJ1-1,CASSFIANTEAFF,TGTGCCAGCAGCTTTATAGCGAACACTGAAGCTTTCTTT